The TCR beta chain described here comes from a study of T cell responses to AZD1222 COVID-19 vaccine. TCRdb's table, derived via immunoSEQ multiplex PCR, lists solely in-frame clones and lacks some. Among 200,000 or so clones listed, approximately 90% were seen once. V lost 0 bases and J lost 0; bases outside the gene matches: 3. CDR1 SGDLS and CDR2 YYNGEE come from the germline V gene. This CDR3 has 16 residues. To note about this clone: Its antigen is not identified.

General study points: Reportedly, nearly half the spike-specific TCRs target unmutated variant regions. Just a handful of people given AZD1222 tested seropositive at baseline. The breadth and depth of Spike-specific TCRs increased once two AZD1222 doses had been given. In a largely white British group with more females than males, clonal diversity was possibly underestimated.

The chain is built from TRBV9 and TRBJ2-1, with TRBD1 matching over 7 bases. Sequenced material: peripheral blood, taken on day 0 of AZD1222 vaccination. The sequence derives from an adult in good health. CDR3 protein: CASSVGTGRSYNEQFF. Here the CDR3 DNA reads TGTGCCAGCAGCGTAGGGACAGGCCGCTCCTACAATGAGCAGTTCTTC. Full variable domain (outside the CDR3, taken from reference TRBV9 and TRBJ2-1): DSGVTQTPKHLITATGQRVTLRCSPRSGDLSVYWYQQSLDQGLQFLIQYYNGEERAKGNILERFSAQQFPDLHSELNLSSLELGDSALYFCASSVGTGRSYNEQFFGPGTRLTVL.